This section outlines one TCR beta chain sequence together with its context. Method: immunoSEQ multiplex PCR; TCRdb's copy keeps in-frame clones and lacks some. The table records over 250,000 clones, roughly 89% of them present only once. Germline loops: CDR1 MGHRA, CDR2 YSYEKL. V dropped 3 bases and J dropped 6; count of bases not matched to a gene: 14. The CDR3 spans 18 residues. The sample originates from a study of blood T cell repertoires in COVID-19. Background on the study: The United States, Italy and Spain provided the acute and convalescent COVID-19 samples. Sample material is recorded as cDNA or gDNA derived from T cells, B-cell-depleted T cells, or PBMCs.

The source is a man aged 50 to 59 with acute or convalescent COVID-19. V is TRBV4-1 and J is TRBJ2-2, with 9 bases matching TRBD2. The source material was peripheral blood. CDR3 DNA: TGCGCCAGCAGCCAGGGCTTACTGCGGGGGGGCACCGCCGGGGAGCTGTTTTTT. Amino acid sequence: CASSQGLLRGGTAGELFF.